The 5 T cell receptor beta chains below come from one sample, sequenced in a study of spatial heterogeneity in lung cancer. This sample's time point: sample taken at primary tumor resection. TCRdb ran MiXCR on the 5' RACE reads and lists one entry per CDR3 protein. The data show roughly 48,000 distinct CDR3 sequences, around 5.2% seen once. The starting material was PBMCs, obtained at surgery. These receptors all stem from a male donor with early-stage non-small cell lung cancer.

This clonotype occurred many times. This chain connects TRBV25-1 to TRBJ1-4; D is perhaps TRBD1 (5 bases). Trimming cost V 4 bases and J 4 bases, with 10 bases left between them. Germline CDR1 MGHDK, CDR2 SYGVNS. This CDR3 spans 14 amino acids. CDR3 protein: CASSAGTINEKLFF. CDR3 nucleotide sequence: TGTGCCAGCAGTGCCGGGACTATTAATGAAAAACTGTTTTTT.

This clonotype was seen repeatedly, ten times or more. The chain carries TRBV13 and TRBJ2-1; the D gene is possibly TRBD2 (7 bases). The V end lost 2 bases, the J end lost 4 bases, and 15 bases lay between the germline ends. This CDR3 region has 16 residues. The germline V gene encodes CDR1 PRHDT and CDR2 FYEKMQ (reference sequence). The CDR3 here is CASSLKSGTYYNEQFF. CDR3 in DNA: TGTGCCAGCAGCTTAAAAAGCGGGACATATTACAATGAGCAGTTCTTC.

This clonotype came up many times. V and J are TRBV7-7 and TRBJ2-2, with TRBD1 as a possible D gene (6 bases). This CDR3 has 15 residues. V was cut by 4 bases and J by 6 bases, with 15 bases left in between. The germline gives CDR1 SSHAT, CDR2 FNYEAQ (reference sequence). For the CDR3, the DNA is TGTGCCAGCAGCTCAGCACAGGGTTGGGCCGGGGAGCTGTTTTTT. It is translated as CASSSAQGWAGELFF. Filled out from reference TRBV7-7 and TRBJ2-2, the complete variable domain reads GAGVSQSPRYKVTKRGQDVTLRCDPISSHATLYWYQQALGQGPEFLTYFNYEAQPDKSGLPSDRFSAERPEGSISTLTIQRTEQRDSAMYRCASSSAQGWAGELFFGEGSRLTVL.

Ten or more counts support this clonotype. The chain carries TRBV10-3 and TRBJ1-2; the D is unclear. The CDR3 contains 12 residues. Germline V lookup: CDR1 ENHRY, CDR2 SYGVKD. V dropped 3 bases and J dropped 2 bases, with 4 bases sitting between them. The CDR3 DNA reads as TGTGCCATCAGTGATTTGAACTATGGCTACACCTTC. This gives the protein CAISDLNYGYTF.

This clonotype has at least ten counts. The rearrangement uses TRBV2 and TRBJ2-3; 7 nucleotides match TRBD2. There are 17 residues in the CDR3. With V trimmed by 0 bases and J by 3 bases, 9 bases remained unmatched. Germline lookup yields CDR1 SNHLY and CDR2 FYNNEI. CDR3 in DNA: TGTGCCAGCAGTGAAGCACCGGGGCTAGCGGAAACAGATACGCAGTATTTT. This gives the protein CASSEAPGLAETDTQYF.